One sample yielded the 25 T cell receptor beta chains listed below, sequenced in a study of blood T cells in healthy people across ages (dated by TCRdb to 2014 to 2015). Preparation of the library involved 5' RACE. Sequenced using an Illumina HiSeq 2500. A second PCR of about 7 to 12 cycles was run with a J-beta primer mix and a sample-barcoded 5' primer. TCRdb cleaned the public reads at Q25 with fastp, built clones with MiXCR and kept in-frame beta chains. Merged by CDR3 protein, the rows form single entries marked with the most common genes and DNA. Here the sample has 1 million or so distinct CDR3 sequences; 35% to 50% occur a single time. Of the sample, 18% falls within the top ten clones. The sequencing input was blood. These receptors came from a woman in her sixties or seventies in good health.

Written as DNA, the CDR3 is TGCGCCAGCAGTGACAGGGCCCTATGGACCTACAATGAGCAGTTCTTC. Protein product: CASSDRALWTYNEQFF. This rearrangement joins TRBV10-2 to TRBJ2-1; D possibly corresponds to TRBD1 (5 bases). The CDR3 covers 16 residues. V was cut by 3 bases and J by 2 bases, with 14 bases left in between. In germline, CDR1 is WSHSY, CDR2 SAAADI.

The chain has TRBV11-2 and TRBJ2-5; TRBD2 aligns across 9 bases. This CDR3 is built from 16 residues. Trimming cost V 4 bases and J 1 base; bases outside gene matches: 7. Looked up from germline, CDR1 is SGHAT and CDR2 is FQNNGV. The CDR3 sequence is CASSSRLAGVQETQYF. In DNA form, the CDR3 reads TGTGCCAGCAGCTCCCGTTTAGCGGGGGTCCAAGAGACCCAGTACTTC.

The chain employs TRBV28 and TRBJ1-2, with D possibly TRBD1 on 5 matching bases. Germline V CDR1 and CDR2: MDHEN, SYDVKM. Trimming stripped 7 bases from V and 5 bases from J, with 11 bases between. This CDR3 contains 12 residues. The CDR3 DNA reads TGTGCCAGCATCGGGACCCGATATGGCTACACCTTC. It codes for CASIGTRYGYTF.

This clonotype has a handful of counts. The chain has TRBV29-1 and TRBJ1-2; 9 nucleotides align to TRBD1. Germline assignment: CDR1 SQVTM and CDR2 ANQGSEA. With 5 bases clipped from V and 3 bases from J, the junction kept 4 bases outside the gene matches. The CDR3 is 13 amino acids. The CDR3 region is CSVTQGADYGYTF. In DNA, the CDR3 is TGCAGCGTTACACAGGGGGCCGACTATGGCTACACCTTC.

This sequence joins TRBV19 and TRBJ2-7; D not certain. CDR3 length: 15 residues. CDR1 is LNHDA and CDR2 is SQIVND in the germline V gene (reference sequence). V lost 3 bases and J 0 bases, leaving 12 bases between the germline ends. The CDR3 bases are TGTGCCAGTAGTATCCCCATTTCGAGCTCCTACGAGCAGTACTTC. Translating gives CASSIPISSSYEQYF. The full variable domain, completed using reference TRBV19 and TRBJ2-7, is DGGITQSPKYLFRKEGQNVTLSCEQNLNHDAMYWYRQDPGQGLRLIYYSQIVNDFQKGDIAEGYSVSREKKESFPLTVTSAQKNPTAFYLCASSIPISSSYEQYFGPGTRLTVT.

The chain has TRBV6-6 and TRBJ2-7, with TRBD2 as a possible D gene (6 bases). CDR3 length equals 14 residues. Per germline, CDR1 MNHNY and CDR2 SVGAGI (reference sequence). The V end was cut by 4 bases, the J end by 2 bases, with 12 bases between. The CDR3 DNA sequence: TGTGCCAGCAGTTCCGAACCTAGCGCCTACGAGCAGTACTTC. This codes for CASSSEPSAYEQYF.

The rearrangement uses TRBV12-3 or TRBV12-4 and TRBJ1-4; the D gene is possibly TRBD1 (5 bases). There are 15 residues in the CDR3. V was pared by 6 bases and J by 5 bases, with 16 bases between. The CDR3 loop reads CASSPSGPGNEKLFF. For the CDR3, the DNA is TGTGCCAGCAGCCCGTCGGGCCCAGGGAATGAAAAACTGTTTTTT.

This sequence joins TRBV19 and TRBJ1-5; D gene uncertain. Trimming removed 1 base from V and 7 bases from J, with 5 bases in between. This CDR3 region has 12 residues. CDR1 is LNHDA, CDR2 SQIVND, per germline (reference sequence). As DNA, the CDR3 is TGTGCCAGTAGTATAGGAGGCCAGCCCCAGCATTTT. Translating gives CASSIGGQPQHF.

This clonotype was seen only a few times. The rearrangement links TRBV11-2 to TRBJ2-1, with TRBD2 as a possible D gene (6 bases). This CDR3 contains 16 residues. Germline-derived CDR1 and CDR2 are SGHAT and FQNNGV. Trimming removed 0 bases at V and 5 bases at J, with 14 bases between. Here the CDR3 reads CASSLDGLRTHNEQFF. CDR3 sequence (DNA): TGTGCCAGCAGCTTAGATGGACTAAGGACACACAATGAGCAGTTCTTC.

Written as DNA, the CDR3 is TGTGCCAGCAGTGAAGCGCTACTTACCGGGGAGCTGTTTTTT. This gives the protein CASSEALLTGELFF. This chain joins TRBV6-1 and TRBJ2-2; D uncertain. The germline gives CDR1 MNHNS, CDR2 SASEGT. The CDR3 is 14 amino acids. Trimming stripped 0 bases from V and 5 bases from J, with 7 bases between.

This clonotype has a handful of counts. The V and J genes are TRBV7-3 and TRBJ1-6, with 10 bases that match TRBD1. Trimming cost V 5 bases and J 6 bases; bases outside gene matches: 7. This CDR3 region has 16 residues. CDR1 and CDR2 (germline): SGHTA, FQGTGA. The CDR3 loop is CASSPRGTGANSPLHF. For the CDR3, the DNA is TGTGCCAGCAGCCCGAGGGGGACAGGGGCTAATTCACCCCTCCACTTT. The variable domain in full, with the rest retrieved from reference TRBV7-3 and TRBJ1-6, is GAGVSQTPSNKVTEKGKYVELRCDPISGHTALYWYRQSLGQGPEFLIYFQGTGAADDSGLPNDRFFAVRPEGSVSTLKIQRTERGDSAVYLCASSPRGTGANSPLHFGNGTRLTVT.

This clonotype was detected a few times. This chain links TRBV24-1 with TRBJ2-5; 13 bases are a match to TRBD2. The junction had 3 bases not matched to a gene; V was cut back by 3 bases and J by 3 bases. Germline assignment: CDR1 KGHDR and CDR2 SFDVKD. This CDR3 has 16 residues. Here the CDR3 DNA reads TGTGCCACCAGTGATCGGACTAGCGGGAGTAAAGAGACCCAGTACTTC. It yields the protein CATSDRTSGSKETQYF.

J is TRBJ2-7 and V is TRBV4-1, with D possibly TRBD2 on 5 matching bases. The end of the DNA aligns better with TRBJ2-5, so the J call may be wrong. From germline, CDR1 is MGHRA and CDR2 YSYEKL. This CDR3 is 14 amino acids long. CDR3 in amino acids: CASAESEAGETQYF. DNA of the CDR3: TGCGCCAGCGCCGAAAGCGAGGCGGGTGAGACCCAGTACTTC.

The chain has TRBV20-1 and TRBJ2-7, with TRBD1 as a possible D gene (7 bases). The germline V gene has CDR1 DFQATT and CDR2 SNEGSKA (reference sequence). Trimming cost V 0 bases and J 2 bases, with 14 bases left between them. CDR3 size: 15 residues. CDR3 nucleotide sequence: TGCAGTGCTAGAGATTTCAGGGGGGAAACCTACGAGCAGTACTTC. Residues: CSARDFRGETYEQYF.

The CDR3 sequence: CASSLASGPSSYEQYF. CDR3 nucleotide sequence: TGTGCCAGCAGTTTGGCTAGCGGGCCCAGCTCCTACGAGCAGTACTTC. The chain joins TRBV27 to TRBJ2-7; 8 bases map to TRBD2. The CDR3 sequence is 16 residues long. The J segment lost 0 bases and the V segment lost 3 bases, leaving 7 bases of the junction unmatched. Germline CDR1 reads MNHEY; CDR2 reads SMNVEV (reference sequence).

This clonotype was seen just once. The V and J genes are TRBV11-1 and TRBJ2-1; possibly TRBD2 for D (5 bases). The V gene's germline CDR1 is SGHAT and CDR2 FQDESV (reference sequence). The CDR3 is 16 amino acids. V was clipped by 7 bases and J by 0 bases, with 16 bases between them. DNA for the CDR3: TGTGCCAGCAAAGAAACTAGAGAATACTCCTACAATGAGCAGTTCTTC. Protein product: CASKETREYSYNEQFF.

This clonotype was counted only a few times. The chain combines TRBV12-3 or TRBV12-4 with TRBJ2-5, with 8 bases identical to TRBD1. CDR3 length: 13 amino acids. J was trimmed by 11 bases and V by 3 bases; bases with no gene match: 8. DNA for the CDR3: TGTGCCAGCAGTTTGGACAGGGAGGATGAGCAGTACTTC. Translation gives CASSLDREDEQYF.

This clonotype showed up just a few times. The chain's CDR3 is CASSVEEGQTEGWPDTQYF. The CDR3 DNA reads TGTGCCAGCAGCGTAGAGGAGGGGCAGACGGAAGGTTGGCCAGATACGCAGTATTTT. The rearrangement joins TRBV9 to TRBJ2-3, with a possible D match to TRBD2 (6 bases). There are 19 residues in the CDR3. Germline CDR1 and CDR2: SGDLS and YYNGEE. V dropped 0 bases and J dropped 4 bases, with 24 bases sitting between them.

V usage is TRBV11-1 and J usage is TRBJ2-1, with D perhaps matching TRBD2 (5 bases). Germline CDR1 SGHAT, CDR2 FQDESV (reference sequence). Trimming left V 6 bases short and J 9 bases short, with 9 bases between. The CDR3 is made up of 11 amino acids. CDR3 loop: CASRKRGEQFF. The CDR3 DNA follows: TGTGCCAGCAGAAAACGGGGTGAGCAGTTCTTC.

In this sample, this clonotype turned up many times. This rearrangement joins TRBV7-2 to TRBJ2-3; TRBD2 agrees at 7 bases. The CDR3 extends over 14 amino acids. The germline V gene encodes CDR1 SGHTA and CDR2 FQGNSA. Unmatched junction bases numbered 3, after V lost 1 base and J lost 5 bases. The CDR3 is CASSLVLAVDTQYF. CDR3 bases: TGTGCCAGCAGCTTAGTGCTAGCGGTAGATACGCAGTATTTT.

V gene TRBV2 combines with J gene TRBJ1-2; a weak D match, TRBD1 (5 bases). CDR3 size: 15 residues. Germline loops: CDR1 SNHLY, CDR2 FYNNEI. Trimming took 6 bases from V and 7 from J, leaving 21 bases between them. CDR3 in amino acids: CASRPPGRVEVGYTF. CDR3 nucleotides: TGTGCCAGCAGACCCCCGGGCAGGGTCGAGGTTGGCTACACCTTC.

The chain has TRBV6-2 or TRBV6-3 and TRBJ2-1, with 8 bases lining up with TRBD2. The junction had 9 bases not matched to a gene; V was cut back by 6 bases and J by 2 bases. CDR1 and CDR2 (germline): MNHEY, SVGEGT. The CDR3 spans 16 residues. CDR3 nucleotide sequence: TGTGCCAGCAGGGGTATCAACGGGAGGGCCTACAATGAGCAGTTCTTC. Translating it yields CASRGINGRAYNEQFF.

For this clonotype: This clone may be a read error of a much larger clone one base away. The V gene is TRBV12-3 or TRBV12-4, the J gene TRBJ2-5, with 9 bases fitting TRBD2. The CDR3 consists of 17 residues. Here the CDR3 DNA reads TGTGCCGGCAGTTTGGCCCTTCCGACTAGCGGAGACAATGAGCAGTACTTC. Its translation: CAGSLALPTSGDNEQYF.

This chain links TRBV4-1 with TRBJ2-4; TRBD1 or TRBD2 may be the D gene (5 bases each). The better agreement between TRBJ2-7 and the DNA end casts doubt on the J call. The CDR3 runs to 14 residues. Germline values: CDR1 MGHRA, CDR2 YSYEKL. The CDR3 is CASSQDEGRSEQYF. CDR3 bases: TGCGCCAGCAGCCAAGATGAGGGGCGCAGCGAGCAGTACTTC.

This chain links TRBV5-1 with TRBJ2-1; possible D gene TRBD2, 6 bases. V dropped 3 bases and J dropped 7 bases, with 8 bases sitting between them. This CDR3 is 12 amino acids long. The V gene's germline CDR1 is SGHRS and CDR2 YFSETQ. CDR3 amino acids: CASSSGENEQFF. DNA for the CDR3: TGCGCCAGCAGCTCGGGGGAAAATGAGCAGTTCTTC.